This T cell receptor (beta chain) stems from a study of post-analysis software for immune sequencing data (dated by TCRdb to the mid-2010s). General notes on the study: Recorded disease courses included relapsing-remitting, secondary progressive and progressive-relapsing multiple sclerosis, with some patients lacking subtype annotation. The patient repertoires were compared against 10 to 12 previously published healthy control repertoires obtained from donors aged 6 to 25 years. A subset of samples was prepared in parallel using single-end sample barcoding, then pooled and co-amplified after Illumina adapter ligation.

Overall study outcomes, separate from this receptor: Direct clustering with F measure showed strong co-clustering of samples prepared in the same batch, prompting a batch-effect correction. Compared with controls, multiple sclerosis patients had significantly lower normalized Chao1 diversity, a finding suggesting substantial peripheral T-cell clonal expansion. The control group was slightly older than the multiple sclerosis patient group. Roughly 5 TRBV segments, including TRBV5-6, TRBV5-1 and TRBV20-1, were significantly more frequent in patients than controls.

This clonotype turned up a few times. Which antigen it targets is not known. Base qualities were left out, and no much larger clone turns up one base away. TCR beta repertoires were profiled from peripheral blood of roughly 13 young patients with multiple sclerosis to demonstrate the VDJtools post-analysis software. The multiple sclerosis patients were children and adolescents ranging in age from about 6 to 16 years. The CDR3, cysteine through phenylalanine, is 16 amino acids long. Solely the CDR3 DNA is kept, with 48 bases framed from the first base. For this chain, trimming is 2 bases at the V end and 3 bases at the J end, and the number of junction bases without a gene match is 3. The germline V gene supplies CDR1 MNHEY and CDR2 SVGAGI. The library was prepared using PCR. Instrument on record: Illumina HiSeq 2500. To reduce PCR and sequencing biases, unique molecular identifiers were incorporated into the TCR beta cDNA libraries. Some 500,000 cDNA molecules were obtained per 1 to 10 million input T cells, so each molecule approximated one T cell. The patient libraries were prepared and sequenced with the same protocol used for the earlier healthy control dataset. Within a given batch, samples were prepared together, multiplexed and sequenced on the same HiSeq lane. From the authors' description of their analysis: Raw barcoded reads were processed with MIGEC, discarding single-read molecular identifier groups before consensus assembly and CDR3 extraction. VDJtools was used for post-analysis of the clonotype tables, with diversity normalized by down-sampling every dataset to the smallest sample size. To correct batch-related cross-sample contamination, repertoire overlap clustering matched CDR3 amino acid sequences but not nucleotide sequences. Using fastp trimming at Q25 and MiXCR clonotype assembly, TCRdb reanalyzed the public sequencing data and kept in-frame beta chains. Duplicate CDR3 protein sequences are folded into a single record with the most common DNA and genes. These V and J calls are TCRdb output, not the study's own analysis. The sample records hundreds of thousands of distinct CDR3 sequences, roughly 47% of which are singletons. The ten largest clones add up to roughly 1.8% of the sample.

The chain is encoded by TRBV6-5 joined to TRBJ2-1, and 11 junction bases match TRBD2. Sequencing used blood. The receptor's source is a girl aged 10-17 years with multiple sclerosis. The bases are TGTGCCAGCAGTTACGCGACTAGCGGGAACTACAATGAGCAGTTCTTC. Translated, this gives CASSYATSGNYNEQFF.